This entry is about one TCR beta chain. The target antigen is unknown. V was trimmed by 7 bases and J by 4 bases, leaving 16 bases between them. Germline CDR1 reads MDHEN; CDR2 reads SYDVKM. CDR3 length: 14 residues. The record originates from a study of CD8+CD57+ T cells in acquired aplastic anemia. Previously, flow cytometry had revealed CD8+CD57+ cell expansion in the patients chosen for sequencing. General study results and limits: Patients and controls had CD8+ Simpson's diversity values that were not significantly distinct. Patients had approximately 30 CD8+ CDR3 sequences in common with controls (the shared set).

The study profiled TCR beta VDJ and CDR3 using genomic DNA as template. TCRdb fed the reads into MiXCR, producing one record per CDR3 protein. The sample includes around 430,000 distinct CDR3 sequences, more than 25% seen only once; the top ten take approximately 0.82%. What was sequenced was sorted CD4+, CD8+, or CD8+CD57+ T cells (not recorded which) from PBMCs. The clonotype was recovered from a human donor with aplastic anemia. The V call is TRBV28, the J call TRBJ1-2, with no clear D. In DNA, the CDR3 is TGTGCCAGCACTCCTCCGACCGAAATCTATGGCTACACCTTC. This codes for CASTPPTEIYGYTF.